These 27 T cell receptor beta chains were all obtained from the same sample, sequenced in a study of post-analysis software for immune sequencing data. Unique molecular identifiers featured in each of the TCR beta cDNA libraries. MiXCR, run by TCRdb on the PCR reads, gives a single entry per CDR3 protein. Seen here are hundreds of thousands of distinct CDR3 sequences, 36% observed once, and the top ten hold around 5.2%. No antigen has been identified for these receptors. Points from the study as a whole: Five TRBV segments, including TRBV5-6, TRBV5-1 and TRBV20-1, were more frequent in patients than controls.

Sequencing was performed on blood. Receptor source: a girl under 18 with multiple sclerosis.

At least ten counts were recorded for this clonotype. CDR3 protein: CSANDRLPTEQFF. The CDR3 bases are TGCAGTGCTAATGATAGGCTCCCGACCGAGCAGTTCTTC. The chain employs TRBV20-1 and TRBJ2-1; D is ambiguous. V lost 4 bases and J 10 bases, leaving 17 bases between the germline ends. CDR1 and CDR2 (germline): DFQATT, SNEGSKA (reference sequence). CDR3 length: 13 residues.

This clonotype has ten or more counts. The chain has TRBV3-1 and TRBJ2-3; D remains ambiguous. The CDR3 is 17 amino acids. V lost 5 bases, J lost 6 bases, and 24 bases lay in between. CDR1 LGHDT and CDR2 YNNKEL come from the germline V gene (reference sequence). CDR3 in amino acids: CASSTDPRRRRPDTQYF. The CDR3 nucleotides read TGTGCCAGCAGCACCGACCCTCGGCGGAGAAGGCCGGATACGCAGTATTTT.

The CDR3 DNA is TGTGCCAGCAGCCCTGGACTAGCGGGGGACACAGATACGCAGTATTTT. The encoded protein is CASSPGLAGDTDTQYF. The gene calls are TRBV7-9 and TRBJ2-3; 13 positions match TRBD2. Unmatched junction bases numbered 4, after V lost 5 bases and J lost 2 bases. Germline V lookup: CDR1 SEHNR, CDR2 FQNEAQ (reference sequence). The CDR3 loop spans 16 amino acids.

In its sample, this clonotype was seen once. This rearrangement joins TRBV27 to TRBJ2-4; 8 nucleotides align to TRBD1. The J call is doubtful: the DNA matches TRBJ2-7 better. The CDR3 totals 15 residues. Germline V gene lookup returns CDR1 MNHEY and CDR2 SMNVEV (reference sequence). This CDR3 is CASSPTGTGVYEQYF. In DNA, the CDR3 is TGTGCCAGCAGTCCGACCGGGACAGGCGTCTACGAGCAGTACTTC.

This clonotype has at least ten counts. The CDR3 DNA reads as TGTGCCAGCAGTTTCGCGGGGTCCACCTACAATGAGCAGTTCTTC. It yields the protein CASSFAGSTYNEQFF. The J gene is TRBJ2-1, the V gene TRBV5-5, with D tentatively TRBD2 (6 bases). The CDR3 has 15 residues. V was trimmed by 5 bases and J by 2 bases, leaving 14 bases between them. The germline V gene has CDR1 SGHKS and CDR2 YYEKEE (reference sequence).

Of note for this clonotype: A junction boundary mismatches the germline segment, possibly from a read error. V usage is TRBV4-2 and J usage is TRBJ2-3; either TRBD1 or TRBD2 may supply D (5 bases each). The germline V gene has CDR1 LGHNA and CDR2 YNFKEQ. This CDR3 is 14 amino acids long. CDR3 region: CASSQEVGGDMQYF. In nucleotides, the CDR3 is TGTGCCAGCAGCCAAGAGGTTGGGGGTGATATGCAGTATTTT.

This clonotype was found once. V usage is TRBV7-3 and J usage is TRBJ2-1, with TRBD2 as a possible D gene (5 bases). CDR1 and CDR2 (germline): SGHTA, FQGTGA. Trimming pared 5 bases from V and 1 base from J, leaving 12 bases between. This CDR3 spans 15 amino acids. The DNA for the CDR3 is TGTGCCAGCAGCCCCCAGTGGACTTCCTACAATGAGCAGTTCTTC. Translated, it gives CASSPQWTSYNEQFF.

This clonotype was detected ten times or more. The J gene is TRBJ2-4, the V gene TRBV11-2, with 9 bases identical to TRBD1. The J segment lost 1 base and the V segment lost 5 bases, leaving 9 bases of the junction unmatched. This CDR3 is 17 amino acids long. Per the germline V gene, CDR1 is SGHAT and CDR2 is FQNNGV. CDR3 region: CASSPFGQGSAKNIQYF. The CDR3 bases are TGTGCCAGCAGCCCATTCGGACAGGGGTCGGCCAAAAACATTCAGTACTTC.

Ten or more counts support this clonotype. The J gene is TRBJ1-2, the V gene TRBV20-1; D unclear. The CDR3 runs to 14 residues. V dropped 5 bases and J dropped 4 bases, with 17 bases sitting between them. The germline gives CDR1 DFQATT, CDR2 SNEGSKA (reference sequence). CDR3 bases: TGCAGTGCTCCTGGGGAAGGGCAGCTCTATGGCTACACCTTC. This gives the protein CSAPGEGQLYGYTF.

The CDR3: CSASPGQGFQPQHF. Here the CDR3 DNA reads TGCAGTGCGTCACCGGGACAGGGGTTTCAGCCCCAGCATTTT. V and J are TRBV20-1 and TRBJ1-5; 10 nucleotides align to TRBD1. Germline CDR1 reads DFQATT; CDR2 reads SNEGSKA (reference sequence). The V gene end was trimmed by 6 bases and the J gene end by 6 bases; junction bases not matched to a gene: 8. This CDR3 is built from 14 residues.

This clonotype turned up a few times. This rearrangement joins TRBV29-1 to TRBJ1-2; D not certain. The CDR3 covers 12 residues. CDR1 is SQVTM, CDR2 ANQGSEA, per germline. The germline V and J ends were trimmed by 3 bases and 4 bases, with 9 bases remaining between them. CDR3 nucleotide sequence: TGCAGCGTTGACGTGGATGGCTATGGCTACACCTTC. The encoded protein is CSVDVDGYGYTF. The whole variable domain, remainder taken from reference TRBV29-1 and TRBJ1-2, is SAVISQKPSRDICQRGTSLTIQCQVDSQVTMMFWYRQQPGQSLTLIATANQGSEATYESGFVIDKFPISRPNLTFSTLTVSNMSPEDSSIYLCSVDVDGYGYTFGSGTRLTVV.

Note on this clonotype: Given a much more abundant clone one base away, this may be a read error. The chain carries TRBV29-1 and TRBJ2-3; tentatively, D is TRBD2 (5 bases). From germline, CDR1 is SQVTM and CDR2 ANQGSEA. The V end was cut by 4 bases, the J end by 5 bases, with 13 bases between. This CDR3 spans 13 amino acids. CDR3 sequence reads: CSVGGLAGDTQYF. The CDR3 DNA reads TGCAGCGTTGGCGGGCTAGCAGGAGATACGCAGTATTTT.

V is TRBV20-1 and J is TRBJ1-1; D is possibly TRBD1 (6 bases). Germline loops: CDR1 DFQATT, CDR2 SNEGSKA (reference sequence). The V and J ends lost 3 bases and 6 bases respectively, with 17 bases between them. CDR3 length: 14 amino acids. This CDR3 is CSASTTGGRAEAFF. CDR3 in DNA: TGCAGTGCTAGTACGACAGGCGGCCGGGCTGAAGCTTTCTTT.

This clonotype showed up just a few times. The V and J genes are TRBV3-1 and TRBJ2-2; no definite D call. Trimming took off 3 bases at V and 0 bases at J, with 8 bases between the two ends. Germline CDR1 is LGHDT and CDR2 is YNNKEL (reference sequence). The CDR3 covers 15 residues. The CDR3 region is CASSHRQANTGELFF. The CDR3 DNA follows: TGTGCCAGCAGCCACCGACAAGCGAACACCGGGGAGCTGTTTTTT.

This clonotype was detected many times. V gene TRBV5-1 combines with J gene TRBJ2-1, with TRBD2 as a possible D gene (6 bases). The CDR3 covers 15 residues. CDR1 is SGHRS, CDR2 YFSETQ, per germline. Trimming removed 0 bases from V and 4 bases from J, with 11 bases in between. The chain's CDR3 is CASSLAPGEYNEQFF. Here the CDR3 DNA reads TGCGCCAGCAGCTTGGCTCCGGGGGAGTACAATGAGCAGTTCTTC. Supplemented by reference TRBV5-1 and TRBJ2-1, the full variable domain reads KAGVTQTPRYLIKTRGQQVTLSCSPISGHRSVSWYQQTPGQGLQFLFEYFSETQRNKGNFPGRFSGRQFSNSRSEMNVSTLELGDSALYLCASSLAPGEYNEQFFGPGTRLTVL.

At least ten counts were recorded for this clonotype. The genes are TRBV28 and TRBJ2-7; D is unresolved. Germline V gene data show CDR1 as MDHEN and CDR2 as SYDVKM. Between the trimmed V and J ends, which lost 6 bases and 6 bases, there was a span of 12 bases. There are 12 residues in the CDR3. CDR3 sequence: CASSPNTREQYF. CDR3 DNA: TGTGCCAGCAGCCCTAACACCCGCGAGCAGTACTTC.

As for this clonotype: With a much larger clone just one base away, this may be a read error. The genes are TRBV19 and TRBJ1-2, with D possibly TRBD1 on 6 matching bases. The germline gives CDR1 LNHDA, CDR2 SQIVND (reference sequence). The length of the CDR3 is 14 residues. The chain's CDR3 is CASRPTGTPYGCTF. The CDR3 DNA is TGTGCCAGTAGACCTACCGGGACACCTTATGGCTGCACCTTC. Looking up the rest from reference TRBV19 and TRBJ1-2 gives the full variable domain: DGGITQSPKYLFRKEGQNVTLSCEQNLNHDAMYWYRQDPGQGLRLIYYSQIVNDFQKGDIAEGYSVSREKKESFPLTVTSAQKNPTAFYLCASRPTGTPYGCTFGSGTRLTVV.

This clonotype occurred many times. CDR3 amino acids: CSAREPGRTDTEAFF. The CDR3 bases are TGCAGTGCTAGAGAACCAGGGAGAACGGACACTGAAGCTTTCTTT. V and J are TRBV20-1 and TRBJ1-1, with a weak D call TRBD1 (5 bases). The CDR3 consists of 15 residues. CDR1 and CDR2 from the germline V gene are DFQATT and SNEGSKA (reference sequence). The V and J ends lost 0 bases and 3 bases respectively, with 14 bases between them.

This clonotype appeared a single time. The CDR3 spells CASSLRLAGVGYNEQFF. In DNA, the CDR3 is TGTGCCAGCAGCTTAAGGCTAGCGGGAGTCGGATACAATGAGCAGTTCTTC. The chain recombines TRBV7-8 with TRBJ2-1, with 10 bases matching TRBD2. The CDR3 is 17 residues long. V lost 2 bases and J lost 4; bases outside the gene matches: 8. The germline CDR1 and CDR2 sequences are SGHVS and FQNEAQ.

Ten or more counts support this clonotype. DNA for the CDR3: TGCAGTGCTAGAATTAGGGGGCCCCTAGCGGGAGGAACGAATGAGCAGTTCTTC. Protein: CSARIRGPLAGGTNEQFF. The J gene is TRBJ2-1, the V gene TRBV20-1; 11 positions match TRBD2. The CDR3 totals 18 residues. Germline V gives CDR1 DFQATT, CDR2 SNEGSKA (reference sequence). Germline trimming cut 2 bases from V and 7 bases from J; bases unmatched to any gene: 16.

At least ten counts were recorded for this clonotype. The chain combines TRBV28 with TRBJ1-2; D may be TRBD1 (5 bases). The CDR3 covers 14 residues. Trimming cost V 6 bases and J 8 bases, with 19 bases left between them. CDR1 is MDHEN and CDR2 is SYDVKM in the germline V gene. The CDR3 is CASSPPQGLRGYTF. Written as DNA, the CDR3 is TGTGCCAGCAGCCCGCCGCAGGGCCTGAGAGGCTACACCTTC.

To note about this clonotype: One junction end does not reproduce the germline sequence, and a read error may be involved. This chain uses TRBV20-1 with TRBJ1-1; TRBD1 matches at 7 bases. Per the germline V gene, CDR1 is DFQATT and CDR2 is SNEGSKA (reference sequence). The CDR3 length is 16 residues. The CDR3 protein is CSVRDGGQRGGSEAFF. The CDR3 nucleotides read TGCAGTGTTAGAGATGGGGGACAGCGGGGAGGATCTGAAGCTTTCTTT.

The chain is built from TRBV28 and TRBJ2-3; TRBD1 aligns across 7 bases. After removal of 5 bases from V and 7 bases from J, the junction contained 9 bases not matched to a gene. CDR3 length: 14 amino acids. The germline V gene has CDR1 MDHEN and CDR2 SYDVKM. The CDR3 is CASSPGQLRNTQYF. CDR3 DNA sequence: TGTGCCAGCAGTCCGGGACAGCTCAGGAATACGCAGTATTTT.

The V call is TRBV20-1, the J call TRBJ1-4; D is ambiguous. Germline values: CDR1 DFQATT, CDR2 SNEGSKA (reference sequence). This CDR3 region has 17 residues. V was pared by 0 bases and J by 0 bases, with 14 bases between. CDR3: CSARDRGPNATNEKLFF. CDR3 bases: TGCAGTGCTAGAGATAGAGGGCCGAACGCAACTAATGAAAAACTGTTTTTT.

The chain has TRBV27 and TRBJ2-5, with a possible D match to TRBD1 (5 bases). The J call may be in error: the DNA end matches TRBJ2-7 better. The CDR3 covers 12 residues. Germline CDR1 and CDR2: MNHEY and SMNVEV (reference sequence). CDR3 sequence: CASSHSRGEQYF. Here the CDR3 DNA reads TGTGCCAGCAGCCATTCAAGGGGCGAGCAGTACTTC.

About this clonotype itself: This may stem from a read error, because a much larger clone lies one nucleotide away. This chain uses TRBV4-1 with TRBJ1-1; D is uncertain. Germline V lookup: CDR1 MGHRA, CDR2 YSYEKL. This CDR3 has 15 residues. V shed 0 bases and J shed 1 base, with 9 bases lying between them. DNA for the CDR3: TGCGCCAGCAGCCAAGAGCCGCGCACGAACACTGAAGCTTTCTTT. This codes for CASSQEPRTNTEAFF.

In its sample, this clonotype was seen a few times. This chain uses TRBV20-1 with TRBJ1-1, with TRBD1 identical over 7 bases. V trimming: 0 bases; J trimming: 1 base; junction bases outside the gene matches: 5. Germline lookup yields CDR1 DFQATT and CDR2 SNEGSKA (reference sequence). This CDR3 has 15 residues. Here the CDR3 reads CSARDLDRTNTEAFF. In DNA form, the CDR3 reads TGCAGTGCTAGAGATCTGGACAGGACGAACACTGAAGCTTTCTTT.